A selection of T cell receptor beta chains follows, all from one sample in a study of early T cells in non-severe SARS-CoV-2 infection. Each CDR3 protein gets one entry after TCRdb re-called the 5' RACE reads with MiXCR. The table includes fewer than 80,000 distinct CDR3 sequences, about 12% detected once. Material: whole blood. These receptors came from an adult who was a healthcare worker with PCR-confirmed SARS-CoV-2 infection or an uninfected control (not recorded which). CDR3s include the opening cysteine and the closing phenylalanine or tryptophan. The order of the fields is D gene, J gene, V gene, clone size, CDR3 DNA, CDR3 protein. D genes are given only for firm matches. Clone size is not always given. Where it is, it says once, few, many or a class for expanded clones.

d_gene: .
j_gene: TRBJ2-5
v_gene: TRBV28
abundance: .
CDR3nt: TGTGCCAGCAGTTCGGGTGGGGAGACCCAGTACTTC
CDR3aa: CASSSGGETQYF

d_gene: .
j_gene: TRBJ1-2
v_gene: TRBV20-1
abundance: many
CDR3nt: TGCAGTGCTAGAGTCCGGGAGCTTAACTATGGCTACACCTTC
CDR3aa: CSARVRELNYGYTF

d_gene: .
j_gene: TRBJ2-7
v_gene: TRBV5-8
abundance: once
CDR3nt: TGTGCCAGCAGCCCCTGGGGAAGGAGCTCCTACGAGCAGTACTTC
CDR3aa: CASSPWGRSSYEQYF

d_gene: .
j_gene: TRBJ2-7
v_gene: TRBV5-4
abundance: .
CDR3nt: TGTGCCAGCAGCTTGCAGGGATCTTCCGAGCAGTACTTC
CDR3aa: CASSLQGSSEQYF

d_gene: .
j_gene: TRBJ2-5
v_gene: TRBV7-6
abundance: few
CDR3nt: TGTGCCAGCAGCTCGTCGGTCCTGTACCAAGAGACCCAGTACTTC
CDR3aa: CASSSSVLYQETQYF

d_gene: TRBD2
j_gene: TRBJ2-1
v_gene: TRBV7-2
abundance: .
CDR3nt: TGTGCCAGCAGCTTACGGCGGGAGGGTAGTAATGAGCAGTTCTTC
CDR3aa: CASSLRREGSNEQFF

d_gene: .
j_gene: TRBJ2-1
v_gene: TRBV29-1
abundance: few
CDR3nt: TGCAGCGTTTGGCCTAGCTCCTACAATGAGCAGTTCTTC
CDR3aa: CSVWPSSYNEQFF

d_gene: .
j_gene: TRBJ2-3
v_gene: TRBV6-5
abundance: few
CDR3nt: TGTGCCAGCAGTTGGGGAACACGGGGTCGGGCCACAGATACGCAGTATTTT
CDR3aa: CASSWGTRGRATDTQYF

d_gene: TRBD2
j_gene: TRBJ2-2
v_gene: TRBV20-1
abundance: many
CDR3nt: TGCAGTGCTAGAGATCCTAGCGGGAGGGGGGAGCTGTTTTTT
CDR3aa: CSARDPSGRGELFF

d_gene: TRBD2
j_gene: TRBJ2-3
v_gene: TRBV10-1
abundance: .
CDR3nt: TGCGCCAGCAGTAATGAACGAGCGGGAGGCTACACAGATACGCAGTATTTT
CDR3aa: CASSNERAGGYTDTQYF

d_gene: .
j_gene: TRBJ2-5
v_gene: TRBV7-2
abundance: .
CDR3nt: TGTGCCAGCAGCCAGGACGGACGGAGCCAGTACTTC
CDR3aa: CASSQDGRSQYF

d_gene: .
j_gene: TRBJ2-2
v_gene: TRBV2
abundance: many
CDR3nt: TGTGCCAGCAACAAAGGGACGGATAGGGGCGGGGAGCTGTTTTTT
CDR3aa: CASNKGTDRGGELFF

d_gene: TRBD2
j_gene: TRBJ2-5
v_gene: TRBV7-8
abundance: many
CDR3nt: TGTGCCAGCAGAGTCGAACTAGCGGGGGTCGAGACCCAGTACTTC
CDR3aa: CASRVELAGVETQYF

d_gene: TRBD2
j_gene: TRBJ2-5
v_gene: TRBV29-1
abundance: many
CDR3nt: TGCAGCGTTGACGGGATAGAAGAACCGGGACTAGCGGGATTTGGTCTAGAGACCCAGTACTTC
CDR3aa: CSVDGIEEPGLAGFGLETQYF

d_gene: .
j_gene: TRBJ2-1
v_gene: TRBV18
abundance: many
CDR3nt: TGTGCCAGCTCACCCTTGGGTGGTGGAGAATCCAATGAGCAGTTCTTC
CDR3aa: CASSPLGGGESNEQFF

d_gene: .
j_gene: TRBJ2-7
v_gene: TRBV6-5
abundance: many
CDR3nt: TGTGCCAGCTCCCGGACTGAACCTGACGAGCAGTACTTC
CDR3aa: CASSRTEPDEQYF

d_gene: .
j_gene: TRBJ2-7
v_gene: TRBV14
abundance: many
CDR3nt: TGTGCCAGCAGCCAAGAAGCGAGGGGCCGGGGATACGAGCAGTACTTC
CDR3aa: CASSQEARGRGYEQYF

d_gene: .
j_gene: TRBJ1-2
v_gene: TRBV10-3
abundance: .
CDR3nt: TGTGCCATCAGTGAGCCAGGGGAAGGCTACACCTTC
CDR3aa: CAISEPGEGYTF

d_gene: TRBD2
j_gene: TRBJ2-5
v_gene: TRBV6-6
abundance: many
CDR3nt: TGTGCCAGCTCAGTTGGACTAGCGGGAGTTGCGGAGACCCAGTACTTC
CDR3aa: CASSVGLAGVAETQYF

d_gene: TRBD1
j_gene: TRBJ1-6
v_gene: TRBV10-1
abundance: .
CDR3nt: TGCGCCAGCAGTGACAGGGGGATAGGTTCACCCCTCCACTTT
CDR3aa: CASSDRGIGSPLHF

d_gene: .
j_gene: TRBJ1-6
v_gene: TRBV27
abundance: .
CDR3nt: TGTGCCAGCAGTCAACCCCGGGACCAGGCGTGGTCACCCCTCCACTTT
CDR3aa: CASSQPRDQAWSPLHF

d_gene: .
j_gene: TRBJ2-7
v_gene: TRBV11-2
abundance: few
CDR3nt: TGTGCCAGCTCCCCTCTGTCTAGGGGGGCGGGGTCCTCCTACGAGCAGTACTTC
CDR3aa: CASSPLSRGAGSSYEQYF